One sample yielded the 25 T cell receptor beta chains listed below, sequenced in a study of identical twins. TCRdb used MiXCR to reprocess the 5' RACE reads, holding one entry per CDR3 protein. Of around 670,000 distinct CDR3 sequences listed, around 6.1% are singletons. The specimen was naive T cells sorted from blood. These TCRs come from a young man in good health.

The DNA of the CDR3 is TGCGCCAGCAGCTTCGACAGGGCCGACGAGCAGTACTTC. Translating it yields CASSFDRADEQYF. The chain carries TRBV5-1 and TRBJ2-7; 7 nucleotides match TRBD1. The V gene's germline CDR1 is SGHRS and CDR2 YFSETQ. V shed 2 bases, J shed 5 bases, and the junction held 4 bases outside the gene matches. This CDR3 contains 13 residues. Full variable domain (rest looked up from reference TRBV5-1 and TRBJ2-7): KAGVTQTPRYLIKTRGQQVTLSCSPISGHRSVSWYQQTPGQGLQFLFEYFSETQRNKGNFPGRFSGRQFSNSRSEMNVSTLELGDSALYLCASSFDRADEQYFGPGTRLTVT.

The sample holds a few counts of this clonotype. The rearrangement links TRBV7-9 to TRBJ1-5; D remains unclear. The length of the CDR3 is 13 residues. V lost 8 bases, J lost 5 bases, and 13 bases lay in between. Looked up from germline, CDR1 is SEHNR and CDR2 is FQNEAQ (reference sequence). The CDR3 DNA reads TGTGCCAGCTCGGAGAGTGGCGATCAGCCCCAGCATTTT. Translation gives CASSESGDQPQHF.

This clonotype was picked up many times. V and J are TRBV29-1 and TRBJ2-5; no reliable D call. This CDR3 is 12 amino acids long. Germline V gives CDR1 SQVTM, CDR2 ANQGSEA. V lost 6 bases and J 5 bases, leaving 13 bases between the germline ends. The CDR3 nucleotides are TGCAGCGTGTATCTGGCTGGGGAGACCCAGTACTTC. Its protein product is CSVYLAGETQYF.

The chain joins TRBV5-6 to TRBJ2-3, with 11 bases lining up with TRBD2. The germline V gene has CDR1 SGHDT and CDR2 YYEEEE. The length of the CDR3 is 16 residues. V dropped 3 bases and J dropped 4; count of bases not matched to a gene: 7. In nucleotides, the CDR3 is TGTGCCAGCAGCTCAAGTAGCGGGAGGGCGGCAGATACGCAGTATTTT. This sequence encodes CASSSSSGRAADTQYF.

This clonotype occurred many times. The gene calls are TRBV20-1 and TRBJ2-3, with D hard to call. Trimming shortened V by 6 bases and J by 2 bases, and 18 bases separated the two germline ends. This CDR3 spans 15 amino acids. CDR1 is DFQATT and CDR2 is SNEGSKA in the germline V gene (reference sequence). The CDR3 nucleotides are TGCAGTGCCAAGTGGGTATTGGGAAACACAGATACGCAGTATTTT. Translated: CSAKWVLGNTDTQYF.

This clonotype was found many times. This chain joins TRBV4-3 and TRBJ1-1; TRBD1 aligns across 8 bases. This CDR3 comprises 15 residues. Germline V gene sequence: CDR1 LGHNA, CDR2 YSLEER. The junction had 11 bases not matched to a gene; V was cut back by 1 base and J by 10 bases. The CDR3 DNA follows: TGCGCCAGCAGCCAAGGGAGGACAGGGAGGGTTCGAGCTTTCTTT. It translates to CASSQGRTGRVRAFF.

This clonotype appeared many times. This chain uses TRBV20-1 with TRBJ2-1, with 11 bases identical to TRBD2. CDR3 size: 17 residues. The V gene end was trimmed by 3 bases and the J gene end by 7 bases; junction bases not matched to a gene: 14. In germline, CDR1 is DFQATT, CDR2 SNEGSKA (reference sequence). CDR3 amino acids: CSASGWSSGRPVNEQFF. For the CDR3, the DNA is TGCAGTGCTAGCGGTTGGTCTAGCGGGAGGCCAGTTAATGAGCAGTTCTTC.

This clonotype was seen a few times. The rearrangement joins TRBV5-1 to TRBJ2-7; a weak D match, TRBD1 (6 bases). The CDR3 has 14 residues. Germline CDR1 is SGHRS and CDR2 is YFSETQ. Deletions cut 1 base from V and 2 bases from J, with 10 bases between. Here the CDR3 DNA reads TGCGCCAGCAGCTTGAGGACAGCTACCTACGAGCAGTACTTC. Its protein is CASSLRTATYEQYF.

This clonotype was counted at least ten times. This sequence joins TRBV12-3 or TRBV12-4 and TRBJ2-1, with D possibly matching TRBD1 (6 bases). The CDR3 is made up of 14 amino acids. V was cut by 7 bases and J by 5 bases, with 15 bases left in between. The DNA of the CDR3 is TGTGCCAGCACTTACGGGACACCAAACAATGAGCAGTTCTTC. It translates to CASTYGTPNNEQFF.

The chain recombines TRBV10-2 with TRBJ2-1; the D call may be TRBD1 or TRBD2 (5 bases each). V was cut by 2 bases and J by 15 bases, with 14 bases left in between. The CDR3 has 12 residues. Germline V gene lookup returns CDR1 WSHSY and CDR2 SAAADI. DNA of the CDR3: TGCGCCAGCAGTGAGACGTGGGCAGGGACGTTCTTC. The encoded protein is CASSETWAGTFF.

This clonotype was observed a handful of times. The rearrangement links TRBV6-5 to TRBJ2-7; 9 positions agree with TRBD1. Germline lookup yields CDR1 MNHEY and CDR2 SVGAGI. The trim removed 0 bases at V and 7 bases at J, leaving 7 bases unmatched. This CDR3 contains 15 residues. Here the CDR3 reads CASSYSGTGTGEQYF. CDR3 coding DNA: TGTGCCAGCAGTTACTCCGGGACAGGGACGGGAGAGCAGTACTTC.

This clonotype came up many times. This chain uses TRBV5-1 with TRBJ2-3; TRBD2 aligns across 11 bases. In germline, CDR1 is SGHRS, CDR2 YFSETQ. V shed 3 bases and J 5 bases; nucleotides not matched to a gene: 5. The CDR3 totals 15 residues. The CDR3 sequence is CASSSYGLAGDTQYF. In DNA, the CDR3 is TGCGCCAGCAGCTCCTACGGACTAGCGGGAGATACGCAGTATTTT. Looking up the rest from reference TRBV5-1 and TRBJ2-3 gives the full variable domain: KAGVTQTPRYLIKTRGQQVTLSCSPISGHRSVSWYQQTPGQGLQFLFEYFSETQRNKGNFPGRFSGRQFSNSRSEMNVSTLELGDSALYLCASSSYGLAGDTQYFGPGTRLTVL.

This clonotype has at least ten counts. The V call is TRBV5-6, the J call TRBJ2-1; 9 bases are shared with TRBD2. The germline V gene has CDR1 SGHDT and CDR2 YYEEEE. The CDR3 consists of 15 residues. V shed 0 bases, J shed 6 bases, and the junction held 4 bases outside the gene matches. The CDR3 DNA is TGTGCCAGCAGCTTGGTCCTAGCGGGGCCCAATGAGCAGTTCTTC. Protein sequence: CASSLVLAGPNEQFF.

This clonotype occurred many times. The chain couples TRBV12-3 or TRBV12-4 to TRBJ1-1; TRBD1 matches 8 bases. The CDR3 is 18 amino acids. V gave up 4 bases and J gave up 3 bases; unmatched junction bases: 16. In DNA, the CDR3 is TGTGCCAGCAGTTCCCTCGGCCCGGGACAGGCCTTTTACACTGAAGCTTTCTTT. Translated: CASSSLGPGQAFYTEAFF.

This clonotype was counted ten times or more. The gene calls are TRBV20-1 and TRBJ2-1, with 8 bases lining up with TRBD2. The CDR3 length is 16 residues. CDR1 is DFQATT, CDR2 SNEGSKA, per germline (reference sequence). The V and J ends lost 1 base and 4 bases, in that order; junction bases with no gene match: 9. CDR3 DNA sequence: TGCAGTGCTAGAGCTATAGCGGGATTCGCGTACAATGAGCAGTTCTTC. Protein sequence: CSARAIAGFAYNEQFF.

This clonotype has just a few counts. V and J are TRBV5-4 and TRBJ2-1, with TRBD1 identical over 7 bases. This CDR3 comprises 13 residues. The trim removed 4 bases at V and 8 bases at J, leaving 6 bases unmatched. Germline CDR1 and CDR2: SGHNT and YYREEE (reference sequence). Here the CDR3 reads CASSPADRDEQFF. In nucleotides, the CDR3 is TGTGCCAGCAGCCCCGCCGACAGGGATGAGCAGTTCTTC.

The chain uses TRBV10-2 and TRBJ2-3, with 7 bases fitting TRBD1. Germline V gene lookup returns CDR1 WSHSY and CDR2 SAAADI. The CDR3 is made up of 13 amino acids. After removal of 0 bases from V and 11 bases from J, the junction contained 5 bases not matched to a gene. The CDR3 region is CASSESTGMGQYF. The CDR3 bases are TGCGCCAGCAGTGAGTCGACAGGGATGGGGCAGTATTTT.

A few counts support this clonotype. This sequence joins TRBV6-2 or TRBV6-3 and TRBJ1-1, with D perhaps TRBD1 (5 bases). Per germline, CDR1 MNHEY and CDR2 SVGEGT. Trimming shortened V by 2 bases and J by 4 bases, and 11 bases separated the two germline ends. The length of the CDR3 is 14 residues. The CDR3 protein is CASSYSPGSTEAFF. The CDR3 DNA is TGTGCCAGCAGTTACAGCCCAGGGAGCACTGAAGCTTTCTTT.

This clonotype was picked up a small number of times. The chain recombines TRBV12-3 or TRBV12-4 with TRBJ2-7, with 12 bases that match TRBD2. The junction had 6 bases not matched to a gene; V was cut back by 6 bases and J by 6 bases. This CDR3 contains 14 residues. The CDR3 loop is CASSLAGGVSEQYV. The CDR3 bases are TGTGCCAGCAGCCTAGCGGGAGGGGTCTCCGAGCAGTACGTC.

This clonotype has a count of ten or more. This sequence joins TRBV29-1 and TRBJ2-1; no definite D call. The CDR3 covers 12 residues. Germline V lookup: CDR1 SQVTM, CDR2 ANQGSEA. The V gene lost 4 bases and the J gene lost 0 bases, with 4 bases spanning the gap. Here the CDR3 reads CSVGASYNEQFF. In nucleotides, the CDR3 is TGCAGCGTTGGAGCCTCCTACAATGAGCAGTTCTTC.

The chain couples TRBV20-1 to TRBJ2-1, with D maybe TRBD1 (6 bases). CDR3 length: 13 residues. Trimming took off 1 base at V and 6 bases at J, with 10 bases between the two ends. The germline gives CDR1 DFQATT, CDR2 SNEGSKA (reference sequence). CDR3 region: CSARGDTINEQFF. DNA of the CDR3: TGCAGTGCTAGAGGGGACACCATCAATGAGCAGTTCTTC.

The table lists this clonotype with many counts. The gene calls are TRBV16 and TRBJ2-7; TRBD1 matches 11 bases. Trimming removed 4 bases from V and 6 bases from J; junction bases left unmatched: 2. The CDR3 covers 13 residues. Germline-derived CDR1 and CDR2 are KGHSY and FQNENV. The CDR3 coding sequence is TGTGCCAGCAGCCCAGGGACAGGGGGCGAGCAGTACTTC. It is translated as CASSPGTGGEQYF.

Ten or more counts support this clonotype. This chain links TRBV5-1 with TRBJ2-3, with a weak D call TRBD1 (6 bases). The germline gives CDR1 SGHRS, CDR2 YFSETQ. Trimming removed 4 bases from V and 3 bases from J, with 18 bases in between. The CDR3 is 16 amino acids. The CDR3 DNA follows: TGCGCCAGCAGCCCAACAGGGTATGATGTGACAGATACGCAGTATTTT. Translating gives CASSPTGYDVTDTQYF.

The rearrangement joins TRBV7-8 to TRBJ2-1; D uncertain. Germline assignment: CDR1 SGHVS and CDR2 FQNEAQ. The V and J ends lost 6 bases and 11 bases respectively, with 11 bases between them. CDR3 length: 11 amino acids. CDR3 coding DNA: TGTGCCAGCAGGATAGGCACGCAGCAGTTCTTC. Translation: CASRIGTQQFF.

This clonotype was counted at least ten times. J is TRBJ1-5 and V is TRBV20-1, with unresolved D. The ends were cut back, 1 base at V and 3 bases at J, with 16 bases in the middle. The CDR3 is 16 residues long. Germline V gene sequence: CDR1 DFQATT, CDR2 SNEGSKA (reference sequence). The CDR3 region has the DNA TGCAGTGCTAGAGTCAAGGGCCGGGTTTTCAATCAGCCCCAGCATTTT. Translating gives CSARVKGRVFNQPQHF.